The next 22 T cell receptor beta chains were all read from a single sample in a study of T cell responses to AZD1222 COVID-19 vaccine. TCRdb's table, derived via immunoSEQ multiplex PCR, lists solely in-frame clones and lacks some. Found here are under 200,000 clones, around 90% of them singletons; the top ten hold about 25%. The sample here was peripheral blood, taken 28 days after the second AZD1222 dose. These receptors all stem from an adult who received the AZD1222 COVID-19 vaccine.

The chain recombines TRBV18 with TRBJ2-2; D gene uncertain. This CDR3 spans 16 amino acids. Germline V CDR1 and CDR2: KGHSH, LQKENI. Trimming shortened V by 4 bases and J by 2 bases, and 14 bases separated the two germline ends. The chain's CDR3 is CASSLKARPNTGELFF. CDR3 nucleotide sequence: TGTGCCAGCTCACTTAAAGCGCGACCAAACACCGGGGAGCTGTTTTTT. The variable domain in full, with the rest retrieved from reference TRBV18 and TRBJ2-2, is NAGVMQNPRHLVRRRGQEARLRCSPMKGHSHVYWYRQLPEEGLKFMVYLQKENIIDESGMPKERFSAEFPKEGPSILRIQQVVRGDSAAYFCASSLKARPNTGELFFGEGSRLTVL.

This clone has just one count. V usage is TRBV7-8 and J usage is TRBJ1-3, with 10 bases matching TRBD1. The CDR3 covers 16 residues. V shed 3 bases and J 2 bases; nucleotides not matched to a gene: 4. Germline CDR1 SGHVS, CDR2 FQNEAQ. CDR3 sequence: CASSLGQGKTGNTIYF. Written as DNA, the CDR3 is TGTGCCAGCAGCTTGGGACAGGGGAAAACTGGAAACACCATATATTTT. The whole variable domain, filled in from reference TRBV7-8 and TRBJ1-3, reads GAGVSQSPRYKVAKRGQDVALRCDPISGHVSLFWYQQALGQGPEFLTYFQNEAQLDKSGLPSDRFFAERPEGSVSTLKIQRTQQEDSAVYLCASSLGQGKTGNTIYFGEGSWLTVV.

This sequence joins TRBV6-1 and TRBJ2-7, with 8 bases that match TRBD2. The CDR3 consists of 15 residues. CDR1 is MNHNS, CDR2 SASEGT, per germline. V lost 3 bases to trimming and J lost 3 bases; unmatched junction nucleotides: 7. The CDR3 DNA sequence: TGTGCCAGCAGTGACGGAGCGGGAGTTGGCTACGAGCAGTACTTC. Translating it yields CASSDGAGVGYEQYF.

The chain has TRBV21-1 and TRBJ2-5; TRBD1 is the table's D call and was not checked against the DNA. TRBV21-1 is an annotated pseudogene. This CDR3 comprises 15 residues. CDR3 in DNA: TGTGCCAGCAGCCCAAGCAGGGGGATCGGGGAGACCCAGTACTTC. This codes for CASSPSRGIGETQYF.

This chain joins TRBV10-3 and TRBJ1-6; TRBD1 matches 10 bases. Germline CDR1 and CDR2: ENHRY and SYGVKD. The trim removed 6 bases at V and 5 bases at J, leaving 7 bases unmatched. The CDR3 is 16 residues long. CDR3 in amino acids: CAISRDRGLNNSPLHF. The DNA of the CDR3 is TGTGCCATCAGCCGCGACAGGGGGCTAAATAATTCACCCCTCCACTTT.

V gene TRBV7-2 combines with J gene TRBJ1-2; possible D gene TRBD1, 5 bases. CDR3 length: 17 residues. The germline V gene has CDR1 SGHTA and CDR2 FQGNSA. V was clipped by 5 bases and J by 1 base, with 20 bases between them. The CDR3 spells CASSLGRGTWDNYGYTF. In DNA, the CDR3 is TGTGCCAGCAGCCTGGGGCGGGGCACCTGGGATAACTATGGCTACACCTTC.

The chain recombines TRBV9 with TRBJ1-1; D possibly corresponds to TRBD1 (5 bases). V was clipped by 4 bases and J by 8 bases, with 12 bases between them. The germline gives CDR1 SGDLS, CDR2 YYNGEE. The CDR3 loop spans 12 amino acids. The CDR3 spells CASSLRAGEAFF. The DNA for the CDR3 is TGTGCCAGCAGCCTCCGGGCAGGGGAAGCTTTCTTT.

The J gene is TRBJ2-2, the V gene TRBV19; D is unresolved. Germline V gives CDR1 LNHDA, CDR2 SQIVND (reference sequence). The CDR3 is 15 residues long. Trimming took off 4 bases at V and 2 bases at J, with 11 bases between the two ends. The CDR3 DNA reads TGTGCCAGTAGTACCCGGACGACTAACACCGGGGAGCTGTTTTTT. It translates to CASSTRTTNTGELFF.

The chain is built from TRBV3-1 (or the pseudogene TRBV3-2) and TRBJ1-1; tentative D call: TRBD1 (5 bases). Trimming stripped 1 base from V and 3 bases from J, with 9 bases between. Per germline, CDR1 LGHDT and CDR2 YNNKEL (reference sequence). The CDR3 is made up of 14 amino acids. The CDR3 is CASSQVSGHTEAFF. The CDR3 DNA reads TGTGCCAGCAGCCAAGTTTCGGGGCACACTGAAGCTTTCTTT.

The CDR3, as DNA: TGTGCCAGCAGTTTATATGTCGGAGCCAAAAACATTCAGTACTTC. Amino acids: CASSLYVGAKNIQYF. The chain has TRBV28 and TRBJ2-4, with no clear D. Trimming shortened V by 1 base and J by 0 bases, and 7 bases separated the two germline ends. The CDR3 is 15 amino acids. Germline values: CDR1 MDHEN, CDR2 SYDVKM. The complete variable domain, with remaining parts taken from reference TRBV28 and TRBJ2-4, reads DVKVTQSSRYLVKRTGEKVFLECVQDMDHENMFWYRQDPGLGLRLIYFSYDVKMKEKGDIPEGYSVSREKKERFSLILESASTNQTSMYLCASSLYVGAKNIQYFGAGTRLSVL.

The V call is TRBV6-5, the J call TRBJ2-1; TRBD2 is a possible D gene (6 bases). Germline loops: CDR1 MNHEY, CDR2 SVGAGI. The V end was cut by 2 bases, the J end by 4 bases, with 12 bases between. The CDR3 extends over 15 amino acids. DNA for the CDR3: TGTGCCAGCAGTTACAGCGCGGGACCATACAATGAGCAGTTCTTC. As protein: CASSYSAGPYNEQFF.

This clone was seen only once. This chain joins TRBV7-9 and TRBJ2-7, with 12 bases matching TRBD2. Looked up from germline, CDR1 is SEHNR and CDR2 is FQNEAQ (reference sequence). V shed 0 bases, J shed 3 bases, and the junction held 6 bases outside the gene matches. The CDR3 runs 17 residues. CDR3 nucleotide sequence: TGTGCCAGCAGCTTAGCCCGGACTAGCGGGAAATACTACGAGCAGTACTTC. Translation gives CASSLARTSGKYYEQYF.

Concerning this clone itself: In the same sample, other DNA sequences code for this CDR3. CDR3 coding DNA: TGTGCCAGTTCACTAGGGGCTAGCTACGAGCAGTACTTC. Translated, it gives CASSLGASYEQYF. The chain recombines TRBV27 with TRBJ2-7, with D perhaps matching TRBD1 or TRBD2 (5 bases each). There are 13 residues in the CDR3. V was cut by 9 bases and J by 3 bases, with 15 bases left in between. Germline CDR1 and CDR2: MNHEY and SMNVEV (reference sequence).

The rearrangement joins TRBV28 to TRBJ1-5; TRBD1 matches at 9 bases. Germline CDR1 is MDHEN and CDR2 is SYDVKM. This CDR3 contains 17 residues. The V and J ends lost 5 bases and 1 base, in that order; junction bases with no gene match: 9. The CDR3 spells CASSMNRGLGSNQPQHF. The CDR3 DNA follows: TGTGCCAGCAGTATGAACAGGGGGCTTGGGAGCAATCAGCCCCAGCATTTT. Based on the CDR3 plus reference TRBV28 and TRBJ1-5, the full variable domain is DVKVTQSSRYLVKRTGEKVFLECVQDMDHENMFWYRQDPGLGLRLIYFSYDVKMKEKGDIPEGYSVSREKKERFSLILESASTNQTSMYLCASSMNRGLGSNQPQHFGDGTRLSIL.

The V and J genes are TRBV14 and TRBJ2-3; the match to TRBD2 covers 10 bases. The CDR3 has 15 amino acids. After removal of 7 bases from V and 5 bases from J, the junction contained 9 bases not matched to a gene. Germline V lookup: CDR1 SGHDN, CDR2 FVKESK. Here the CDR3 DNA reads TGTGCCAGCACGGTGGGGACTAGCGTTGGAGATACGCAGTATTTT. Amino acids: CASTVGTSVGDTQYF.

This sequence joins TRBV10-2 and TRBJ2-7; possible D gene TRBD2, 6 bases. The V and J ends lost 2 bases and 10 bases respectively, with 9 bases between them. This CDR3 spans 11 amino acids. Per the germline V gene, CDR1 is WSHSY and CDR2 is SAAADI. As DNA, the CDR3 is TGCGCCAGCAGTGAGGGGCGGGGTCAGTACTTC. Translation: CASSEGRGQYF.

The CDR3 sequence: CASSVEFLAGASTDTQYF. Here the CDR3 DNA reads TGTGCCAGCAGCGTAGAGTTCCTAGCGGGGGCCAGCACAGATACGCAGTATTTT. The V call is TRBV9, the J call TRBJ2-3; 10 positions agree with TRBD2. The length of the CDR3 is 18 residues. Germline V gene lookup returns CDR1 SGDLS and CDR2 YYNGEE. J gave up 0 bases and V 0 bases, and 7 bases lay outside the gene matches.

The chain links TRBV6-5 to TRBJ1-6; 7 bases map to TRBD1. J was trimmed by 8 bases and V by 2 bases; bases with no gene match: 9. Germline CDR1 is MNHEY and CDR2 is SVGAGI. This CDR3 has 16 amino acids. The CDR3 DNA follows: TGTGCCAGCAGTTACACTTCTGCGCAGGGGGATTCACCCCTCCACTTT. Amino acids: CASSYTSAQGDSPLHF.

This clone was detected once. The V gene is TRBV13, the J gene TRBJ2-2, with D perhaps matching TRBD2 (6 bases). Germline CDR1 is PRHDT and CDR2 is FYEKMQ (reference sequence). This CDR3 region has 18 residues. Trimming stripped 0 bases from V and 4 bases from J, with 18 bases between. The CDR3 DNA reads TGTGCCAGCAGCTTAGGCGGAGTAGCGGCCGGGGGCACCGGGGAGCTGTTTTTT. Residues: CASSLGGVAAGGTGELFF.

V is TRBV11-3 and J is TRBJ2-2; 14 bases map to TRBD2. CDR1 is SGHNT and CDR2 is YENEEA in the germline V gene. This CDR3 is 17 amino acids long. Trimming removed 5 bases from V and 8 bases from J; junction bases left unmatched: 10. The CDR3: CASSPGGLAGGQGELFF. DNA for the CDR3: TGTGCCAGCAGCCCCGGCGGACTAGCGGGAGGTCAAGGGGAGCTGTTTTTT. The whole variable domain, filled in from reference TRBV11-3 and TRBJ2-2, reads EAGVVQSPRYKIIEKKQPVAFWCNPISGHNTLYWYLQNLGQGPELLIRYENEEAVDDSQLPKDRFSAERLKGVDSTLKIQPAELGDSAVYLCASSPGGLAGGQGELFFGEGSRLTVL.

V is TRBV6-5 and J is TRBJ1-1; D unclear. The germline V gene encodes CDR1 MNHEY and CDR2 SVGAGI. Trimming cost V 1 base and J 3 bases, with 9 bases left between them. The CDR3 is made up of 14 amino acids. CDR3 sequence: CASSYWQKYTEAFF. The CDR3 DNA sequence: TGTGCCAGCAGTTACTGGCAGAAGTACACTGAAGCTTTCTTT.

The CDR3 DNA is TGTGCCAGCAGGCAAAGTAGCGGGAGCTCCTACAATGAGCAGTTCTTC. It translates to CASRQSSGSSYNEQFF. This chain uses TRBV2 with TRBJ2-1, with 9 bases identical to TRBD2. The CDR3 spans 16 residues. V lost 6 bases and J lost 0; bases outside the gene matches: 6. Germline values: CDR1 SNHLY, CDR2 FYNNEI.